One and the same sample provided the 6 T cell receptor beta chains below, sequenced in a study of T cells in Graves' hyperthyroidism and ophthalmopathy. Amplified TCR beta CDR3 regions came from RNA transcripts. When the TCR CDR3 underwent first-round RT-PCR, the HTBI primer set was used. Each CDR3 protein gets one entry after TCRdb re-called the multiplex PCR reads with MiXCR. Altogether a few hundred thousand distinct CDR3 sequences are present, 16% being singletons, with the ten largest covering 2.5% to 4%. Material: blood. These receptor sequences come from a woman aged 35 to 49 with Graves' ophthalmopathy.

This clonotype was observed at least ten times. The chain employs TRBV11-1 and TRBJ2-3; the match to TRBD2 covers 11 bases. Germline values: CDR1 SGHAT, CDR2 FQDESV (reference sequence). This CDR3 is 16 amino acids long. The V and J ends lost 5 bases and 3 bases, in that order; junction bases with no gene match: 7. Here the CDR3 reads CASSPLAGEVTDTQYF. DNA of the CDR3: TGTGCCAGCAGCCCACTAGCGGGAGAGGTGACAGATACGCAGTATTTT.

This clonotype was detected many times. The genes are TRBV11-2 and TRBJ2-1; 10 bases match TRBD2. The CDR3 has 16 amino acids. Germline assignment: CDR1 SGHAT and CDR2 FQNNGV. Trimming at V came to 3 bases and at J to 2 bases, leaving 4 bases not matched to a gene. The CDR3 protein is CASSFSSGGAYNEQFF. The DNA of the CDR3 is TGTGCCAGCAGCTTTTCTAGCGGGGGAGCCTACAATGAGCAGTTCTTC.

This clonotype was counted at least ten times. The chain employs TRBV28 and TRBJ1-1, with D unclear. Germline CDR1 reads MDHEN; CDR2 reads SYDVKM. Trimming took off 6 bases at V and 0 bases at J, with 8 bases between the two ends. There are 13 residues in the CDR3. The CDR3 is CASRGPMNTEAFF. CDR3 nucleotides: TGTGCCAGCAGAGGACCTATGAACACTGAAGCTTTCTTT.

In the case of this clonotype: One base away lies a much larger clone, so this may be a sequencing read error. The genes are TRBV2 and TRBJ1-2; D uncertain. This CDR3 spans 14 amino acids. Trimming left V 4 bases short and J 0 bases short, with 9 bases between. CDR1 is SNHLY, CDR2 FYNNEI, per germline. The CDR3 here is CASSGGRPNYGYTF. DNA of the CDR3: TGTGCCAGCAGTGGGGGTCGGCCTAACTATGGCTACACCTTC.

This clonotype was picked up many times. CDR3 protein: CAWDRGVVVDEQFF. CDR3 bases: TGTGCCTGGGACAGGGGGGTCGTCGTGGATGAGCAGTTCTTC. The rearrangement links TRBV30 to TRBJ2-1; 9 nucleotides match TRBD1. Per the germline V gene, CDR1 is GTSNPN and CDR2 is SVGIG (reference sequence). Losses at the gene ends were 5 bases for V and 8 bases for J; bases not matched to a gene: 10. The CDR3 runs to 14 residues.

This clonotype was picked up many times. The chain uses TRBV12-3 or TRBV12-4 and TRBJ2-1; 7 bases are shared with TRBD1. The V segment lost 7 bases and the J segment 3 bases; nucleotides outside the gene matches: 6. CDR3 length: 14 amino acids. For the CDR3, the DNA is TGTGCCAGCAAAGCCGGGACAGACTACAATGAGCAGTTCTTC. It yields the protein CASKAGTDYNEQFF.